This T cell receptor (beta chain) was identified during a study of identical twins. Study results and limitations: Alpha sequences out of frame and shared by twins had excess low generation probability. Part of the zero-insertion signal could reflect confounding by invariant MAIT and iNKT cells. Modelling approaches yielded underestimates of out-of-frame TCR alpha sharing between monozygotic twins.

With respect to this clonotype: Its target is not known.

CDR1 is DFQATT and CDR2 is SNEGSKA in the germline V gene (reference sequence). The CDR3 totals 14 residues. The V and J ends lost 6 bases and 1 base, in that order; junction bases with no gene match: 2. TCRdb passed the 5' RACE reads through MiXCR, listing each CDR3 protein once. Altogether a few hundred thousand distinct CDR3 sequences are present, roughly 15% being singletons, with the ten largest covering roughly 0.4%. The sample also formed part of further work on yellow fever vaccine responses in identical twins.

The rearrangement uses TRBV20-1 and TRBJ2-1, with 11 bases identical to TRBD2. The specimen was CD4+ T cells sorted from blood. The source of this sequence is a woman aged 18 to 35 in good health. Here the CDR3 reads CSAVAGGSYNEQFF. For the CDR3, the DNA is TGCAGTGCGGTAGCGGGGGGGTCCTACAATGAGCAGTTCTTC.